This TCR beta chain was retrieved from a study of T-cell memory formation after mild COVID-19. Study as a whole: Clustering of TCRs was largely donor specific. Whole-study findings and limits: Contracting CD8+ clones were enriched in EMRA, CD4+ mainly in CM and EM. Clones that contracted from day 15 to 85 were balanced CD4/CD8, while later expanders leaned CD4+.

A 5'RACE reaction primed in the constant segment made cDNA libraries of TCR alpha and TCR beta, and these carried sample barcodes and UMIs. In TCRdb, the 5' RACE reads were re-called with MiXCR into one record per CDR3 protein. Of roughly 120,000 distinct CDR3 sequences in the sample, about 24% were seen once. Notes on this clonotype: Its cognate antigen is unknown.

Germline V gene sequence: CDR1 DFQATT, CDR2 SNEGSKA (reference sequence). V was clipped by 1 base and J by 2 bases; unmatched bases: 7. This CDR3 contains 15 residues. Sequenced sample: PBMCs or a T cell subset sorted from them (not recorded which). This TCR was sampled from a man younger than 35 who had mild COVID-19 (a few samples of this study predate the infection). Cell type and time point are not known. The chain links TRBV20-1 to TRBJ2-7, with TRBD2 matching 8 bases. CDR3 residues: CSARGAGTRAYEQYV. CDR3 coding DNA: TGCAGTGCTAGAGGGGCCGGGACTAGAGCCTACGAGCAGTACGTC.